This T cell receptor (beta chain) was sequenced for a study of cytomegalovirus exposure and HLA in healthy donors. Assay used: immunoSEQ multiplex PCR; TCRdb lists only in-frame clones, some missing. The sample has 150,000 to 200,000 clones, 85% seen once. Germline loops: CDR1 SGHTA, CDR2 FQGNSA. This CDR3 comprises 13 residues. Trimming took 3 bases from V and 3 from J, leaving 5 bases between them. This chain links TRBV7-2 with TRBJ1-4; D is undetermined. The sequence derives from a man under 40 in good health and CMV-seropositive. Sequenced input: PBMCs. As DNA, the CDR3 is TGTGCCAGCAGCTTTGAGCCTAATGAAAAACTGTTTTTT. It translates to CASSFEPNEKLFF.